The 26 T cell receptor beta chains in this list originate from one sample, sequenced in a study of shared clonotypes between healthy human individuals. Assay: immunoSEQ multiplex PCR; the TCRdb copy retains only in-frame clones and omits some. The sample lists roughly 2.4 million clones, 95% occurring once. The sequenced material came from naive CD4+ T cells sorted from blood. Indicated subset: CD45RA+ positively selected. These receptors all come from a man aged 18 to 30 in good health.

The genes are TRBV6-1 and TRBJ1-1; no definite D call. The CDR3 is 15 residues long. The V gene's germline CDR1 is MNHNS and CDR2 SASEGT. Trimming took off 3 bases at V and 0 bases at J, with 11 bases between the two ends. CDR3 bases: TGTGCCAGCAGTGACTTAGGGTCCCTGAACACTGAAGCTTTCTTT. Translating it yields CASSDLGSLNTEAFF.

The CDR3 sequence is CASSFEGGRGEKLFF. In DNA form, the CDR3 reads TGTGCCAGCAGCTTCGAGGGGGGGCGAGGTGAAAAACTGTTTTTT. The chain combines TRBV7-2 with TRBJ1-4; perhaps TRBD1 as D (6 bases). Per germline, CDR1 SGHTA and CDR2 FQGNSA. The CDR3 has 15 amino acids. The germline V and J ends were trimmed by 3 bases and 7 bases, with 15 bases remaining between them.

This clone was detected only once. Written as DNA, the CDR3 is TGTGCCAGCAGCTCGATAGGGGGGAATCCCCTCTCTGGGGCCAACGTCCTGACTTTC. Its translation is CASSSIGGNPLSGANVLTF. The chain recombines TRBV7-2 with TRBJ2-6, with D perhaps TRBD1 or TRBD2 (6 bases each). CDR1 and CDR2 (germline): SGHTA, FQGNSA. The CDR3 runs to 19 residues. V shed 4 bases and J shed 0 bases, with 19 bases lying between them.

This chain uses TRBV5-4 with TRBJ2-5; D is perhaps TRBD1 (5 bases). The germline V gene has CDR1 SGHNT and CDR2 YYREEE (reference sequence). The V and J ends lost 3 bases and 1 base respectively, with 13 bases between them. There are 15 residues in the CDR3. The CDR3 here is CASSYVSGFQETQYF. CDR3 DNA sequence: TGTGCCAGCAGCTACGTCTCAGGGTTCCAAGAGACCCAGTACTTC.

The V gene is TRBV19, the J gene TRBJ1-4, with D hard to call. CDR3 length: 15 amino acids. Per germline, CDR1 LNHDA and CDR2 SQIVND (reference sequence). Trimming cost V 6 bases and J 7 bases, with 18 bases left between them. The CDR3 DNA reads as TGTGCCAGTAGCTCCTTGAGTAGCGGAGGTGAAAAACTGTTTTTT. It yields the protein CASSSLSSGGEKLFF. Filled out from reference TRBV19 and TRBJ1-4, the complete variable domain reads DGGITQSPKYLFRKEGQNVTLSCEQNLNHDAMYWYRQDPGQGLRLIYYSQIVNDFQKGDIAEGYSVSREKKESFPLTVTSAQKNPTAFYLCASSSLSSGGEKLFFGSGTQLSVL.

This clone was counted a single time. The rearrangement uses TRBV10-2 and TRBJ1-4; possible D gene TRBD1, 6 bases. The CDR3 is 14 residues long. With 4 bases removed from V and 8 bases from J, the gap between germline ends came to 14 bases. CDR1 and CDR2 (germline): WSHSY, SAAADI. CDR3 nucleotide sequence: TGCGCCAGCAGTGGGGGGGGCCCGGTGGAAAAACTGTTTTTT. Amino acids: CASSGGGPVEKLFF.

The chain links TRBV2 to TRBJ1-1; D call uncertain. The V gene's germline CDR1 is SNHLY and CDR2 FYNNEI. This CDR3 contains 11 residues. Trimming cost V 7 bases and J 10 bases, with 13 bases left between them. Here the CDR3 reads CASTERGGAFF. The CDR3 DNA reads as TGTGCCAGCACCGAGCGGGGTGGAGCTTTCTTT.

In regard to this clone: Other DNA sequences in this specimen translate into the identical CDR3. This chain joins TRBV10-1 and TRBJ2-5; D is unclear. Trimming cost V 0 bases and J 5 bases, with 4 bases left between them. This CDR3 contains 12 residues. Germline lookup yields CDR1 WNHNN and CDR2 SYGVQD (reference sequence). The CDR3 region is CASSESGETQYF. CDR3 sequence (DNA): TGCGCCAGCAGTGAGTCGGGGGAGACCCAGTACTTC.

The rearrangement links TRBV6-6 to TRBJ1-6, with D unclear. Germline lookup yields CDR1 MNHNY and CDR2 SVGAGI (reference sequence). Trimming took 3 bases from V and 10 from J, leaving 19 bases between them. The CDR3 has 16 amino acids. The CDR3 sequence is CASSYGGVGGGSPLHF. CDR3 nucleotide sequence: TGTGCCAGCAGTTATGGTGGGGTTGGAGGAGGATCACCCCTCCACTTT.

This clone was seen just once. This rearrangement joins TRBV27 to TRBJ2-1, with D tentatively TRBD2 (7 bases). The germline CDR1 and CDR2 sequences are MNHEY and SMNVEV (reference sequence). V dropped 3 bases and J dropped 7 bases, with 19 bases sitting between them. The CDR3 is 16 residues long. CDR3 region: CASSFLLAGAGNEQFF. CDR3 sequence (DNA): TGTGCCAGCAGTTTCCTCCTCGCGGGGGCGGGTAATGAGCAGTTCTTC.

The DNA of the CDR3 is TGTGCCAGCAACCTACTAGCGGGCACAGATACGCAGTATTTT. It translates to CASNLLAGTDTQYF. The chain uses TRBV6-6 and TRBJ2-3; 8 bases map to TRBD2. Germline V lookup: CDR1 MNHNY, CDR2 SVGAGI (reference sequence). V lost 7 bases and J lost 1; bases outside the gene matches: 4. This CDR3 spans 14 amino acids.

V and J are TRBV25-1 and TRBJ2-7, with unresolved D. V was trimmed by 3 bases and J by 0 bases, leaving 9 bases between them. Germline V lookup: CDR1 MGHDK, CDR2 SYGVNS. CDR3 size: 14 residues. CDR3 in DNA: TGTGCCAGCAGTGAGTCGGTTCTCTCCTACGAGCAGTACTTC. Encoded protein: CASSESVLSYEQYF.

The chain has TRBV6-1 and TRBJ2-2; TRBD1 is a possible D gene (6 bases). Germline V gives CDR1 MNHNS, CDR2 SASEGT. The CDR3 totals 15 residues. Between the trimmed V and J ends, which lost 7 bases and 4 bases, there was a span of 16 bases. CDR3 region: CASIPKIGGTGELFF. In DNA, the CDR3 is TGTGCCAGCATCCCTAAAATAGGGGGCACCGGGGAGCTGTTTTTT.

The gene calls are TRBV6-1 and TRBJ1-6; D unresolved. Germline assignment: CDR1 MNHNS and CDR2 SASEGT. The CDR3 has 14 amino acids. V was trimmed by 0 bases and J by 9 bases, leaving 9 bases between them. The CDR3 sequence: CASSEAPTSSPLHF. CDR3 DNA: TGTGCCAGCAGTGAAGCCCCTACCTCTTCACCCCTCCACTTT.

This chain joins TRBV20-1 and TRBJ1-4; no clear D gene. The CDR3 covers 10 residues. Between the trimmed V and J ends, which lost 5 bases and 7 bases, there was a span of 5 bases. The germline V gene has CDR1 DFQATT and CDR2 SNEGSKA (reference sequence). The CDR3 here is CSAGVEKLFF. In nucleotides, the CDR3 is TGCAGTGCTGGGGTTGAAAAACTGTTTTTT.

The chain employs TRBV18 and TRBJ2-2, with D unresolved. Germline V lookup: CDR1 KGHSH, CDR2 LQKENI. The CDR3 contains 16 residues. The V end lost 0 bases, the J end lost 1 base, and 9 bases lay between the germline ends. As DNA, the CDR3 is TGTGCCAGCTCACCACCTAACCCTCTGAACACCGGGGAGCTGTTTTTT. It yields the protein CASSPPNPLNTGELFF.

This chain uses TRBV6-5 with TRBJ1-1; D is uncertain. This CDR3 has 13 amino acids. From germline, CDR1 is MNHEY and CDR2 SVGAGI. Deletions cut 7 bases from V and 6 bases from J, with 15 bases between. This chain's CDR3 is CASTPSPRAEAFF. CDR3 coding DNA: TGTGCCAGCACTCCCTCGCCGAGGGCTGAAGCTTTCTTT.

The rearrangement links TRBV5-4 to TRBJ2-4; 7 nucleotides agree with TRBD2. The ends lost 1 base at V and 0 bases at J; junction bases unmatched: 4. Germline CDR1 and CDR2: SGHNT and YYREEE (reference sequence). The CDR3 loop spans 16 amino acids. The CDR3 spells CASSLRGGLAKNIQYF. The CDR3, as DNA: TGTGCCAGCAGCTTGAGGGGAGGGTTAGCCAAAAACATTCAGTACTTC.

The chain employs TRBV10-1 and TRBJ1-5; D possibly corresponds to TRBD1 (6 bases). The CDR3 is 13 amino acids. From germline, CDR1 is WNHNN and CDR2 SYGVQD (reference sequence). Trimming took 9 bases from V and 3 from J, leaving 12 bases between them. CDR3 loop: CASPGQINQPQHF. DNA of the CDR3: TGCGCCAGTCCCGGACAGATCAATCAGCCCCAGCATTTT.

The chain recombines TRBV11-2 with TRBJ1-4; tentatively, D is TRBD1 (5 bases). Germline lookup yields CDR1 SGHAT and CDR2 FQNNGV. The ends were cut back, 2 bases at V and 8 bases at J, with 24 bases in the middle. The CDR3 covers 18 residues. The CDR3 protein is CASSLRPPLAGEGEKLFF. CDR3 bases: TGTGCCAGCAGCTTACGGCCACCACTCGCCGGGGAGGGGGAAAAACTGTTTTTT.

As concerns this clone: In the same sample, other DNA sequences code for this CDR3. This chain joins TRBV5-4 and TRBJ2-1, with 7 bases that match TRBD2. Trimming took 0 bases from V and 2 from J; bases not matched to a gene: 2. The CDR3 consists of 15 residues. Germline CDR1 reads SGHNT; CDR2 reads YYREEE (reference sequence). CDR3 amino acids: CASSLGLAAYNEQFF. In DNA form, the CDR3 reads TGTGCCAGCAGCTTGGGGCTAGCGGCCTACAATGAGCAGTTCTTC.

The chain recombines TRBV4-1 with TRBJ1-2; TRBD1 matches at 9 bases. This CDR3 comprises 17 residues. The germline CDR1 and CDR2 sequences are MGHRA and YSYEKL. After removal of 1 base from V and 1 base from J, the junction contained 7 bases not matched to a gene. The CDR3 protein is CASSQALDRGDNYGYTF. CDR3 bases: TGCGCCAGCAGCCAAGCCTTGGACAGGGGAGATAACTATGGCTACACCTTC.

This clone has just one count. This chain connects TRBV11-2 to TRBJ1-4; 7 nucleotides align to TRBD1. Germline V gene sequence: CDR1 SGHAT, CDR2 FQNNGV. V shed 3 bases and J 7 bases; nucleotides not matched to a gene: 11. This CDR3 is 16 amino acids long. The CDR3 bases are TGTGCCAGCAGCTTGATGGCAGGGGGGGTTAGTGAAAAACTGTTTTTT. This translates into CASSLMAGGVSEKLFF.

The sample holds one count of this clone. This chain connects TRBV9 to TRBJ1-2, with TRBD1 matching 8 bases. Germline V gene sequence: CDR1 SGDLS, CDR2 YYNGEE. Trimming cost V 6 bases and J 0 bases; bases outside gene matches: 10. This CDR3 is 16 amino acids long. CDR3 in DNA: TGTGCCAGCATTTGTACCACAGGGGGTGCTAACTATGGCTACACCTTC. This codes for CASICTTGGANYGYTF.

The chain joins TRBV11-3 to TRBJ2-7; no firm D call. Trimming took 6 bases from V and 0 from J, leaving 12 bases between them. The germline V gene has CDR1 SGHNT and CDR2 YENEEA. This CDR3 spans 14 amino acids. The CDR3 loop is CASSQGASSYEQYF. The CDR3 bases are TGTGCCAGCAGTCAAGGCGCAAGCTCCTACGAGCAGTACTTC.

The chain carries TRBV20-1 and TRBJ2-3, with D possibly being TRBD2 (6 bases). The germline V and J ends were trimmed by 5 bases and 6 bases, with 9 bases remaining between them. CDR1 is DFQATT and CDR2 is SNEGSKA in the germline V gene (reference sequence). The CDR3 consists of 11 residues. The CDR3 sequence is CSAWGVDTQYF. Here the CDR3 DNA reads TGCAGTGCTTGGGGGGTGGATACGCAGTATTTT.